The 14 T cell receptor beta chains below all came from one sample that was sequenced in a study of blood T cell repertoires in COVID-19. TCRdb keeps only in-frame clones here, not all; method: immunoSEQ multiplex PCR. The data contain roughly 260,000 clones, around nine tenths of them singletons. Sequencing was carried out using peripheral blood. The receptors were gathered from a man aged 35 to 55 who had recovered from COVID-19.

A single count supports this clone. Written as DNA, the CDR3 is TGTGCCAGCAGCGAGGCCGACAGCAGCAGGGCCGGGGGGCGTTCGGTCACCGGGGAGCTGTTTTTT. This sequence encodes CASSEADSSRAGGRSVTGELFF. J is TRBJ2-2 and V is TRBV9; weak D call: TRBD2 (7 bases). V was pared by 3 bases and J by 4 bases, with 34 bases between. The CDR3 has 22 amino acids. Germline values: CDR1 SGDLS, CDR2 YYNGEE.

This clone was seen a few times. The chain uses TRBV19 and TRBJ2-6, with D maybe TRBD1 (6 bases). Per the germline V gene, CDR1 is LNHDA and CDR2 is SQIVND (reference sequence). V was pared by 8 bases and J by 4 bases, with 18 bases between. This CDR3 comprises 16 residues. The CDR3 loop is CASAPPGVHGANVLTF. The CDR3 DNA reads as TGTGCCAGTGCTCCGCCAGGGGTACACGGGGCCAACGTCCTGACTTTC.

The rearrangement joins TRBV4-3 to TRBJ2-1; D unresolved. CDR3 length: 15 residues. Looked up from germline, CDR1 is LGHNA and CDR2 is YSLEER. Trimming stripped 0 bases from V and 2 bases from J, with 8 bases between. The CDR3, as DNA: TGCGCCAGCAGCCAAGATCTAGGCACCTACAATGAGCAGTTCTTC. Translated: CASSQDLGTYNEQFF.

This chain joins TRBV30 and TRBJ1-5, with D unresolved. The V end lost 1 base, the J end lost 7 bases, and 11 bases lay between the germline ends. The CDR3 loop spans 13 amino acids. Germline V gene data show CDR1 as GTSNPN and CDR2 as SVGIG (reference sequence). The CDR3 is CAWSGTGGQPQHF. In DNA, the CDR3 is TGTGCCTGGAGTGGTACGGGTGGGCAGCCCCAGCATTTT.

The table lists this clone with a count of one. J is TRBJ2-5 and V is TRBV19; perhaps TRBD2 as D (6 bases). The CDR3 consists of 15 residues. Per germline, CDR1 LNHDA and CDR2 SQIVND (reference sequence). Trimming stripped 5 bases from V and 0 bases from J, with 13 bases between. The CDR3 reads CASSVGRGHQETQYF. In DNA, the CDR3 is TGTGCCAGTAGTGTAGGGCGGGGTCACCAAGAGACCCAGTACTTC. The whole variable domain, remainder taken from reference TRBV19 and TRBJ2-5, is DGGITQSPKYLFRKEGQNVTLSCEQNLNHDAMYWYRQDPGQGLRLIYYSQIVNDFQKGDIAEGYSVSREKKESFPLTVTSAQKNPTAFYLCASSVGRGHQETQYFGPGTRLLVL.

The J gene is TRBJ1-4, the V gene TRBV3-1 (or the pseudogene TRBV3-2); 10 bases match TRBD1. There are 14 residues in the CDR3. Germline V gene lookup returns CDR1 LGHDT and CDR2 YNNKEL (reference sequence). V shed 4 bases, J shed 10 bases, and the junction held 6 bases outside the gene matches. CDR3 amino acids: CASSPRDRGRKLFF. The CDR3, as DNA: TGTGCCAGCAGCCCCCGGGACAGGGGAAGAAAACTGTTTTTT.

This clone occurred a few times. This CDR3 reads CASSLDRDLLSYEQYF. CDR3 coding DNA: TGTGCCAGCAGCTTGGACAGGGACCTTTTATCCTACGAGCAGTACTTC. This chain joins TRBV5-6 and TRBJ2-7; a weak D match, TRBD1 (6 bases). Germline assignment: CDR1 SGHDT and CDR2 YYEEEE. CDR3 length equals 16 residues. V dropped 0 bases and J dropped 1 base, with 14 bases sitting between them.

This sequence joins TRBV7-2 and TRBJ2-7; the match to TRBD1 covers 8 bases. The CDR3 is 14 amino acids. V lost 2 bases to trimming and J lost 5 bases; unmatched junction nucleotides: 5. From germline, CDR1 is SGHTA and CDR2 FQGNSA. CDR3 bases: TGTGCCAGCAGCTTATCAGGGGGCAAGGACGAGCAGTACTTC. This gives the protein CASSLSGGKDEQYF.

V and J are TRBV11-2 and TRBJ1-1; D call uncertain. CDR3 size: 16 residues. Germline V gene lookup returns CDR1 SGHAT and CDR2 FQNNGV. V shed 1 base and J shed 7 bases, with 19 bases lying between them. CDR3 DNA sequence: TGTGCCAGCAGCTTAGCGCGGGGAGGCTTATCGTTTGAAGCTTTCTTT. As protein: CASSLARGGLSFEAFF. Combining the CDR3 with reference TRBV11-2 and TRBJ1-1 gives the whole variable domain EAGVAQSPRYKIIEKRQSVAFWCNPISGHATLYWYQQILGQGPKLLIQFQNNGVVDDSQLPKDRFSAERLKGVDSTLKIQPAKLEDSAVYLCASSLARGGLSFEAFFGQGTRLTVV.

This rearrangement joins TRBV19 to TRBJ1-5, with 9 bases that match TRBD1. Losses at the gene ends were 3 bases for V and 6 bases for J; bases not matched to a gene: 6. Germline lookup yields CDR1 LNHDA and CDR2 SQIVND (reference sequence). This CDR3 region has 15 residues. CDR3 DNA: TGTGCCAGTAGTATGCTAGGACAGGGGACTCAGCCCCAGCATTTT. Translating gives CASSMLGQGTQPQHF.

This rearrangement joins TRBV6-2 or TRBV6-3 to TRBJ1-3; weak D call: TRBD1 (6 bases). Germline lookup yields CDR1 MNHEY and CDR2 SVGEGT. Trimming took 6 bases from V and 2 from J, leaving 11 bases between them. This CDR3 comprises 14 residues. CDR3 in DNA: TGTGCCAGCAGCAAACAGGGAGCTGGAAACACCATATATTTT. This gives the protein CASSKQGAGNTIYF.

The chain recombines TRBV2 with TRBJ2-5; D is unclear. V shed 6 bases and J shed 2 bases, with 7 bases lying between them. The CDR3 consists of 12 residues. The germline gives CDR1 SNHLY, CDR2 FYNNEI. CDR3 region: CASSTLQETQYF. CDR3 in DNA: TGTGCCAGCAGCACTCTGCAAGAGACCCAGTACTTC.

The V call is TRBV5-1, the J call TRBJ2-3; TRBD2 aligns across 16 bases. Germline lookup yields CDR1 SGHRS and CDR2 YFSETQ. The V segment lost 4 bases and the J segment 1 base; nucleotides outside the gene matches: 9. The CDR3 extends over 19 amino acids. DNA of the CDR3: TGCGCCAGCAGCGAAGGGACTAGCGGGAGGGTCGGGGGCACAGATACGCAGTATTTT. Translated, it gives CASSEGTSGRVGGTDTQYF.

The chain uses TRBV11-2 and TRBJ2-7, with D possibly TRBD1 on 6 matching bases. Germline V lookup: CDR1 SGHAT, CDR2 FQNNGV. Trimming pared 5 bases from V and 0 bases from J, leaving 14 bases between. CDR3 size: 15 residues. Here the CDR3 DNA reads TGTGCCAGCAGCCCCTGGACAGTTTACTCCTACGAGCAGTACTTC. Protein product: CASSPWTVYSYEQYF.